The 31 T cell receptor beta chains below all came from one sample that was sequenced in a study of shared clonotypes between healthy human individuals. Sequencing was performed with immunoSEQ multiplex PCR; in TCRdb, only in-frame clones are kept and a portion is missing. The table records approximately 1,000,000 clones, about 72% of them present only once. Material for sequencing was memory CD4+ T cells from PBMCs. Subset meaning: CD45RA-negative fraction. These receptors all stem from a man in his late teens or twenties in good health. Some clones in this sample may be carry-over from other donors' samples.

This chain joins TRBV7-3 and TRBJ1-5; D remains unclear. Germline V gene lookup returns CDR1 SGHTA and CDR2 FQGTGA. The CDR3 consists of 16 residues. V was cut by 5 bases and J by 2 bases, with 16 bases left in between. The CDR3, as DNA: TGTGCCAGCAGCGCCGAGGAGCTGAGACGCAATCAGCCCCAGCATTTT. It specifies CASSAEELRRNQPQHF.

The chain joins TRBV4-1 to TRBJ2-7; D ambiguous. The CDR3 loop spans 13 amino acids. Trimming pared 1 base from V and 2 bases from J, leaving 6 bases between. CDR1 and CDR2 (germline): MGHRA, YSYEKL. DNA of the CDR3: TGCGCCAGCAGCCAAGGACCGGCCTACGAGCAGTACTTC. Amino acids: CASSQGPAYEQYF.

There are a few counts of this clone. Other DNA sequences within the sample encode an identical CDR3. The chain is built from TRBV29-1 and TRBJ2-1; D call uncertain. With 4 bases removed from V and 0 bases from J, the gap between germline ends came to 10 bases. The germline V gene encodes CDR1 SQVTM and CDR2 ANQGSEA. This CDR3 is built from 14 residues. In DNA form, the CDR3 reads TGCAGCGTTGTCGGCGGTAGCTCCTACAATGAGCAGTTCTTC. It yields the protein CSVVGGSSYNEQFF.

CDR3 DNA sequence: TGTGCCAGCAGCTCCACGTTAGCGGGAGGGTCCTACAATGAGCAGTTCTTC. Amino acids: CASSSTLAGGSYNEQFF. The chain has TRBV7-9 and TRBJ2-1; 11 bases fit TRBD2. The CDR3 covers 17 residues. The germline V gene has CDR1 SEHNR and CDR2 FQNEAQ (reference sequence). Trimming took 4 bases from V and 1 from J; bases not matched to a gene: 6.

The chain combines TRBV28 with TRBJ1-5; 7 bases fit TRBD1. The J segment lost 6 bases and the V segment lost 1 base, leaving 3 bases of the junction unmatched. The germline CDR1 and CDR2 sequences are MDHEN and SYDVKM. CDR3 length: 14 residues. CDR3 sequence: CASSLSYRGQPQHF. CDR3 coding DNA: TGTGCCAGCAGTTTATCCTACAGGGGTCAGCCCCAGCATTTT.

The V call is TRBV5-4, the J call TRBJ2-5; 12 positions agree with TRBD1. Germline-derived CDR1 and CDR2 are SGHNT and YYREEE (reference sequence). J lost 6 bases, V lost 4 bases, and 7 bases had no gene match. The length of the CDR3 is 15 residues. Here the CDR3 reads CASSLRDRGQQTQYF. The CDR3 DNA reads TGTGCCAGCAGCCTCCGGGACAGGGGGCAACAGACCCAGTACTTC.

The chain has TRBV28 and TRBJ2-5; no firm D call. The CDR3 sequence is 12 residues long. The ends were cut back, 3 bases at V and 5 bases at J, with 7 bases in the middle. Germline-derived CDR1 and CDR2 are MDHEN and SYDVKM. The CDR3 protein is CASSFFVETQYF. CDR3 in DNA: TGTGCCAGCAGTTTCTTCGTGGAGACCCAGTACTTC. Filled out from reference TRBV28 and TRBJ2-5, the complete variable domain reads DVKVTQSSRYLVKRTGEKVFLECVQDMDHENMFWYRQDPGLGLRLIYFSYDVKMKEKGDIPEGYSVSREKKERFSLILESASTNQTSMYLCASSFFVETQYFGPGTRLLVL.

The rearrangement joins TRBV19 to TRBJ1-1; TRBD1 might be the D (5 bases). V was pared by 7 bases and J by 5 bases, with 11 bases between. Germline loops: CDR1 LNHDA, CDR2 SQIVND (reference sequence). The CDR3 sequence is 12 residues long. The CDR3 protein is CASNGAGTEAFF. The CDR3 DNA reads TGTGCCAGTAATGGGGCAGGGACTGAAGCTTTCTTT.

The V gene is TRBV6-5, the J gene TRBJ2-1, with 8 positions matching TRBD1. V gave up 2 bases and J gave up 9 bases; unmatched junction bases: 12. Germline CDR1 MNHEY, CDR2 SVGAGI. CDR3 length: 16 amino acids. The CDR3 DNA follows: TGTGCCAGCAGTTACGTTGCAGGGGGCGGCGCGTTTGAGCAGTTCTTC. Amino acids: CASSYVAGGGAFEQFF.

This chain links TRBV5-1 with TRBJ2-7; TRBD1 is a possible D gene (5 bases). Germline CDR1 SGHRS, CDR2 YFSETQ. This CDR3 region has 17 residues. Trimming removed 1 base from V and 5 bases from J, with 22 bases in between. The CDR3 protein is CASSLSRVSGSLDEQYF. The CDR3 DNA reads TGCGCCAGCAGCTTGTCCCGTGTGTCAGGGTCCTTGGACGAGCAGTACTTC.

This sequence joins TRBV11-1 and TRBJ2-7; D may correspond to TRBD1 or TRBD2 (6 bases each). The CDR3 is 14 amino acids. V was cut by 5 bases and J by 4 bases, with 15 bases left in between. Germline-derived CDR1 and CDR2 are SGHAT and FQDESV (reference sequence). The CDR3 region has the DNA TGTGCCAGCAGCCATGCGCGGGACATTTACGAGCAGTACTTC. It translates to CASSHARDIYEQYF.

The chain carries TRBV29-1 and TRBJ2-5; 8 nucleotides align to TRBD1. V shed 5 bases, J shed 5 bases, and the junction held 10 bases outside the gene matches. The germline V gene has CDR1 SQVTM and CDR2 ANQGSEA. This CDR3 has 14 amino acids. The CDR3 DNA follows: TGCAGCGTTCGCCCAGGGGGCGCACGGGAGACCCAGTACTTC. Its translation is CSVRPGGARETQYF.

The J gene is TRBJ2-1, the V gene TRBV5-1, with TRBD2 identical over 8 bases. V lost 1 base and J lost 7; bases outside the gene matches: 7. CDR1 and CDR2 from the germline V gene are SGHRS and YFSETQ. The CDR3 is 15 residues long. CDR3 residues: CASSLMQRESNEQFF. CDR3 nucleotide sequence: TGCGCCAGCAGCTTGATGCAGCGGGAGAGTAATGAGCAGTTCTTC.

V usage is TRBV28 and J usage is TRBJ2-7; 8 nucleotides align to TRBD2. Germline lookup yields CDR1 MDHEN and CDR2 SYDVKM. The CDR3 runs to 16 residues. Trimming cost V 6 bases and J 3 bases; bases outside gene matches: 13. The CDR3, as DNA: TGTGCCAGCAGCACCTTAGGGGCGGGAGGTGGCTACGAGCAGTACTTC. Translating it yields CASSTLGAGGGYEQYF.

A word on this clone: Different DNA sequences within this sample yield the same CDR3. The rearrangement uses TRBV28 and TRBJ1-5; D gene ambiguous. With 4 bases removed from V and 7 bases from J, the gap between germline ends came to 8 bases. Germline CDR1 and CDR2: MDHEN and SYDVKM. The CDR3 extends over 12 amino acids. The CDR3 spells CASSSLIQPQHF. The DNA for the CDR3 is TGTGCCAGCAGTTCGCTGATACAGCCCCAGCATTTT.

This chain links TRBV5-1 with TRBJ2-3; 9 bases are a match to TRBD1. The V and J ends lost 4 bases and 6 bases, in that order; junction bases with no gene match: 3. CDR1 is SGHRS and CDR2 is YFSETQ in the germline V gene. This CDR3 contains 13 residues. CDR3 in amino acids: CASSPGTGDTQYF. The CDR3 nucleotides are TGCGCCAGCAGCCCGGGGACAGGGGATACGCAGTATTTT.

The gene calls are TRBV2 and TRBJ2-5; D unclear. This CDR3 has 14 residues. Trimming took off 10 bases at V and 9 bases at J, with 24 bases between the two ends. CDR1 SNHLY and CDR2 FYNNEI come from the germline V gene. The CDR3 nucleotides are TGTGCCACACAACGTAATCCGACCGCTCGGGCCCAGTACTTC. Translated, it gives CATQRNPTARAQYF.

V gene TRBV4-2 combines with J gene TRBJ1-2; no clear D. Trimming stripped 0 bases from V and 7 bases from J, with 18 bases between. Germline CDR1 is LGHNA and CDR2 is YNFKEQ. There are 16 residues in the CDR3. CDR3 in DNA: TGTGCCAGCAGCCAAGACCTACGGTTCCAGGAGGGTGGCTACACCTTC. As protein: CASSQDLRFQEGGYTF.

The chain is built from TRBV10-3 and TRBJ2-3; 9 nucleotides line up with TRBD1. CDR1 ENHRY and CDR2 SYGVKD come from the germline V gene. V lost 6 bases, J lost 6 bases, and 16 bases stayed unmatched. The CDR3 consists of 17 residues. CDR3 coding DNA: TGTGCCATCAGAAAACCTCCGGGACAGGGAATTGCGGATACGCAGTATTTT. This gives the protein CAIRKPPGQGIADTQYF.

This clone has just one count. This sequence joins TRBV28 and TRBJ2-2; D could derive from TRBD1 or TRBD2 (5 bases each). Deletions cut 3 bases from V and 5 bases from J, with 10 bases between. The length of the CDR3 is 14 residues. Per germline, CDR1 MDHEN and CDR2 SYDVKM. The CDR3, as DNA: TGTGCCAGCAGTTTTTGGGGGAAAACCGGGGAGCTGTTTTTT. It translates to CASSFWGKTGELFF.

The rearrangement uses TRBV15 and TRBJ1-1; D is ambiguous. CDR1 LNHNV and CDR2 YYDKDF come from the germline V gene (reference sequence). Deletions cut 0 bases from V and 10 bases from J, with 12 bases between. This CDR3 has 13 residues. The DNA of the CDR3 is TGTGCCACCAGCAGAGATAGAGGCCGAGGAGCTTTCTTT. Encoded protein: CATSRDRGRGAFF. The full variable domain, rest sourced from reference TRBV15 and TRBJ1-1, is DAMVIQNPRYQVTQFGKPVTLSCSQTLNHNVMYWYQQKSSQAPKLLFHYYDKDFNNEADTPDNFQSRRPNTSFCFLDIRSPGLGDTAMYLCATSRDRGRGAFFGQGTRLTVV.

This clone came up once. Other DNA sequences in this sample translate to the same CDR3. This rearrangement joins TRBV20-1 to TRBJ2-7, with unresolved D. Germline V gene lookup returns CDR1 DFQATT and CDR2 SNEGSKA (reference sequence). The CDR3 has 11 amino acids. Trimming left V 6 bases short and J 5 bases short, with 11 bases between. The CDR3: CSAPGVDEQYF. CDR3 nucleotides: TGCAGTGCGCCGGGTGTCGACGAGCAGTACTTC.

The rearrangement joins TRBV5-1 to TRBJ2-7; tentative D call: TRBD1 (6 bases). CDR3 length: 14 residues. Germline lookup yields CDR1 SGHRS and CDR2 YFSETQ. V was shortened by 4 bases and J by 5 bases, with 16 bases between the two germline ends. Here the CDR3 reads CASSRDTEQDEQYF. The CDR3 bases are TGCGCCAGCAGCCGGGACACCGAGCAGGACGAGCAGTACTTC.

The V and J genes are TRBV21-1 and TRBJ2-2; the table names TRBD2, a call not compared with the DNA. TRBV21-1 is labeled a pseudogene. The CDR3 extends over 16 amino acids. The CDR3 DNA reads as TGTGCCAGCAGCAACTCCGGTCCCCTCGACACCGGGGAGCTGTTTTTT. It is translated as CASSNSGPLDTGELFF.

This clone came up a few times. This CDR3 reads CASSPRAGDLNTEAFF. The CDR3, as DNA: TGTGCCAGCTCACCGCGGGCAGGTGATTTGAACACTGAAGCTTTCTTT. The chain employs TRBV18 and TRBJ1-1; D not resolved. The CDR3 contains 16 residues. Trimming pared 3 bases from V and 0 bases from J, leaving 14 bases between. CDR1 KGHSH and CDR2 LQKENI come from the germline V gene.

The V and J genes are TRBV11-2 and TRBJ2-7; no clear D gene. Deletions cut 7 bases from V and 0 bases from J, with 13 bases between. The CDR3 extends over 14 amino acids. CDR1 and CDR2 from the germline V gene are SGHAT and FQNNGV. CDR3 sequence: CASTLTVTSYEQYF. CDR3 DNA: TGTGCCAGCACCCTGACGGTAACCTCCTACGAGCAGTACTTC.

The genes are TRBV30 and TRBJ1-2, with D possibly being TRBD1 (5 bases). This CDR3 comprises 14 residues. V lost 3 bases, J lost 7 bases, and 18 bases lay in between. Germline-derived CDR1 and CDR2 are GTSNPN and SVGIG (reference sequence). The DNA for the CDR3 is TGTGCCTGGAGGAGGCAGGGAGCCTTGGCTGGCTACACCTTC. Amino acid sequence: CAWRRQGALAGYTF.

V gene TRBV6-1 combines with J gene TRBJ2-7, with 8 bases lining up with TRBD2. V trimming: 3 bases; J trimming: 1 base; junction bases outside the gene matches: 8. This CDR3 region has 16 residues. Per the germline V gene, CDR1 is MNHNS and CDR2 is SASEGT. The CDR3 sequence: CASSDVRASGSYEQYF. In DNA, the CDR3 is TGTGCCAGCAGTGACGTTCGGGCTAGCGGGTCCTACGAGCAGTACTTC.

The gene calls are TRBV5-1 and TRBJ2-3, with TRBD2 matching over 7 bases. V lost 4 bases, J lost 5 bases, and 13 bases stayed unmatched. This CDR3 spans 16 amino acids. From germline, CDR1 is SGHRS and CDR2 YFSETQ. Here the CDR3 reads CASSPGHGGIGDTQYF. Written as DNA, the CDR3 is TGCGCCAGCAGCCCAGGACACGGGGGGATCGGAGATACGCAGTATTTT.

CDR3 protein: CASSARDYLTDTQYF. As DNA, the CDR3 is TGTGCCAGCAGTGCGAGGGACTACCTCACAGATACGCAGTATTTT. This chain uses TRBV7-9 with TRBJ2-3, with 7 positions matching TRBD2. The germline V gene encodes CDR1 SEHNR and CDR2 FQNEAQ (reference sequence). With V trimmed by 6 bases and J by 2 bases, 8 bases remained unmatched. The CDR3 totals 15 residues.

The rearrangement joins TRBV28 to TRBJ2-1, with 10 bases identical to TRBD2. In germline, CDR1 is MDHEN, CDR2 SYDVKM. The CDR3 has 16 residues. The V and J ends lost 4 bases and 4 bases, in that order; junction bases with no gene match: 7. The CDR3 region is CASSSSLAGLYNEQFF. CDR3 coding DNA: TGTGCCAGCAGTTCGTCACTAGCGGGGCTTTACAATGAGCAGTTCTTC.